Shown below are 10 T cell receptor beta chains from a single sample sequenced in a study of vaccination and CD4 T cells after COVID-19. Treatment defined: approximately 11-day PBMC culture with coronavirus spike peptide pools or control peptides (ViraFEST assay). Prior to the COVID-19 pandemic (2011-2018), the unexposed donor's CD4+ T cells were collected. No antigen has been assigned to these receptors. Cultured CD4+ T cells had their DNA profiled by the Oncomine TCR Beta short-read assay. A single record per CDR3 protein comes from TCRdb applying MiXCR to the PCR reads. The data contain under 8,500 distinct CDR3 sequences, over 45% of them seen just once; the ten biggest clones take up 35% to 40%. The sequencing sample was made of CD4+ T cells from blood, cultured in vitro. The receptor source for this set is a human donor in good health.

V gene TRBV20-1 combines with J gene TRBJ1-4, with D possibly being TRBD1 (5 bases). Deletions cut 0 bases from V and 7 bases from J, with 12 bases between. The CDR3 has 14 amino acids. Per the germline V gene, CDR1 is DFQATT and CDR2 is SNEGSKA (reference sequence). CDR3 loop: CSARDHQQGEKLFF. The CDR3 bases are TGCAGTGCTAGAGATCACCAGCAGGGTGAAAAACTGTTTTTT.

The chain is built from TRBV19 and TRBJ2-2; TRBD1 or TRBD2 may be the D gene (5 bases each). Trimming pared 8 bases from V and 2 bases from J, leaving 12 bases between. The CDR3 totals 14 residues. Per germline, CDR1 LNHDA and CDR2 SQIVND (reference sequence). CDR3 nucleotides: TGTGCCAGTGGGGCTAGCAGTAACACCGGGGAGCTGTTTTTT. Encoded protein: CASGASSNTGELFF. Supplemented by reference TRBV19 and TRBJ2-2, the full variable domain reads DGGITQSPKYLFRKEGQNVTLSCEQNLNHDAMYWYRQDPGQGLRLIYYSQIVNDFQKGDIAEGYSVSREKKESFPLTVTSAQKNPTAFYLCASGASSNTGELFFGEGSRLTVL.

The chain links TRBV6-2 or TRBV6-3 to TRBJ1-1; D not resolved. With 7 bases removed from V and 3 bases from J, the gap between germline ends came to 12 bases. CDR1 is MNHEY, CDR2 SVGEGT, per germline. The CDR3 runs to 13 residues. CDR3 nucleotides: TGTGCCAGCACCCCGGGCAGATACACTGAAGCTTTCTTT. Translating it yields CASTPGRYTEAFF.

V usage is TRBV5-1 and J usage is TRBJ2-5; 10 bases are a match to TRBD2. The ends lost 0 bases at V and 4 bases at J; junction bases unmatched: 3. The CDR3 covers 15 residues. The germline V gene encodes CDR1 SGHRS and CDR2 YFSETQ. The CDR3 DNA reads TGCGCCAGCAGCTTGGGGCTAGCGGGAGTAGAGACCCAGTACTTC. As protein: CASSLGLAGVETQYF.

This clonotype was detected only a few times. The CDR3 coding sequence is TGCGCCAGCAGCCAAGGGTGGCGGAGCACAGATACGCAGTATTTT. Translation gives CASSQGWRSTDTQYF. This chain links TRBV4-1 with TRBJ2-3; D remains ambiguous. Trimming removed 1 base at V and 0 bases at J, with 8 bases between. Germline CDR1 is MGHRA and CDR2 is YSYEKL. The CDR3 contains 15 residues.

This clonotype has only one observation. The V call is TRBV7-8, the J call TRBJ1-5; D gene unclear. CDR1 and CDR2 (germline): SGHVS, FQNEAQ. The CDR3 is 14 amino acids. Trimming removed 0 bases at V and 7 bases at J, with 10 bases between. The chain's CDR3 is CASSLAGGSQPQHF. DNA for the CDR3: TGTGCCAGCAGCTTAGCAGGAGGGTCCCAGCCCCAGCATTTT.

This clonotype appeared a few times. This chain links TRBV20-1 with TRBJ1-5, with D perhaps TRBD1 (6 bases). V was clipped by 6 bases and J by 6 bases, with 24 bases between them. Germline-derived CDR1 and CDR2 are DFQATT and SNEGSKA (reference sequence). This CDR3 has 16 amino acids. As DNA, the CDR3 is TGCAGTGCACGACGAGGTACAGGGCAGGTGGGTCAGCCCCAGCATTTT. Amino acids: CSARRGTGQVGQPQHF.

The V gene is TRBV25-1, the J gene TRBJ2-5, with D tentatively TRBD1 or TRBD2 (6 bases each). Trimming shortened V by 6 bases and J by 10 bases, and 21 bases separated the two germline ends. The CDR3 runs to 14 residues. Germline V gene data show CDR1 as MGHDK and CDR2 as SYGVNS. The CDR3 nucleotides read TGTGCCAGCAGCAAAACAGGGAGGCTTGAAGGCCAGTACTTC. Protein product: CASSKTGRLEGQYF. The whole variable domain, filled in from reference TRBV25-1 and TRBJ2-5, reads EADIYQTPRYLVIGTGKKITLECSQTMGHDKMYWYQQDPGMELHLIHYSYGVNSTEKGDLSSESTVSRIRTEHFPLTLESARPSHTSQYLCASSKTGRLEGQYFGPGTRLLVL.

V and J are TRBV30 and TRBJ1-1; no clear D gene. Germline CDR1 is GTSNPN and CDR2 is SVGIG (reference sequence). The CDR3 totals 12 residues. Trimming shortened V by 2 bases and J by 0 bases, and 4 bases separated the two germline ends. The CDR3 nucleotides read TGTGCCTGGAGTAGGGTGAACACTGAAGCTTTCTTT. This codes for CAWSRVNTEAFF. The whole variable domain, remainder taken from reference TRBV30 and TRBJ1-1, is SQTIHQWPATLVQPVGSPLSLECTVEGTSNPNLYWYRQAAGRGLQLLFYSVGIGQISSEVPQNLSASRPQDRQFILSSKKLLLSDSGFYLCAWSRVNTEAFFGQGTRLTVV.

This sequence joins TRBV18 and TRBJ2-7; 9 nucleotides agree with TRBD2. The CDR3 runs to 15 residues. The germline V gene encodes CDR1 KGHSH and CDR2 LQKENI. J lost 7 bases, V lost 3 bases, and 10 bases had no gene match. CDR3 region: CASSPPGLASWEQYF. The DNA for the CDR3 is TGTGCCAGCTCACCGCCGGGACTAGCTTCATGGGAGCAGTACTTC.